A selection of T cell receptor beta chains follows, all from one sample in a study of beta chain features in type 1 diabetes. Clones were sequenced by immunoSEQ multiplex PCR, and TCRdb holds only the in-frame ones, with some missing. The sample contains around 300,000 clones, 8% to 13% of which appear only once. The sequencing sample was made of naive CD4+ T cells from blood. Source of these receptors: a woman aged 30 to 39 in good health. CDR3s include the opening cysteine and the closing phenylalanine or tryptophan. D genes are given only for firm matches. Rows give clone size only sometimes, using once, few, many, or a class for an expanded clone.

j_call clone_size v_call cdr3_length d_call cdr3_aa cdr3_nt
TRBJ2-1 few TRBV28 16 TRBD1 CASSSPRDRAYNEQFF TGTGCCAGCAGTTCCCCCCGGGACAGGGCCTACAATGAGCAGTTCTTC
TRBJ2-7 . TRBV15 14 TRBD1 CATSRGQGPGEQYF TGTGCCACCAGCAGAGGACAGGGGCCTGGCGAGCAGTACTTC
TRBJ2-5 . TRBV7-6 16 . CASSLRSRGEQETQYF TGTGCCAGCAGCTTAAGGAGTAGGGGTGAACAAGAGACCCAGTACTTC
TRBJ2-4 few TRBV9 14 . CASSPTQFGDIQYF TGTGCCAGCAGCCCCACCCAGTTTGGAGACATTCAGTACTTC
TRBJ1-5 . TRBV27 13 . CASSFYENQPQHF TGTGCCAGCAGTTTTTATGAGAATCAGCCCCAGCATTTT
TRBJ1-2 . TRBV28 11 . CASSHNYGYTF TGTGCCAGCAGTCATAACTATGGCTACACCTTC
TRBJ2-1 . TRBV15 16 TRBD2 CATSVTTSGRAREQFF TGTGCCACCAGCGTGACCACTAGCGGGAGGGCTCGGGAGCAGTTCTTC
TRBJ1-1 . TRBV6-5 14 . CASRKEQGYTEAFF TGTGCCAGCAGAAAGGAGCAGGGATACACTGAAGCTTTCTTT
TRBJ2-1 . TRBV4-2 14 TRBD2 CASSQASGNDEQFF TGTGCCAGCAGCCAAGCAAGCGGGAACGATGAGCAGTTCTTC
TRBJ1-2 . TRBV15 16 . CATSRDISAHNYGYTF TGTGCCACCAGCAGAGATATCAGCGCCCATAACTATGGCTACACCTTC
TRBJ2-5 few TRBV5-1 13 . CASRHDTQETQYF TGCGCCAGCAGACATGACACCCAAGAGACCCAGTACTTC
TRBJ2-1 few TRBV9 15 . CASSATLSSYNEQFF TGTGCCAGCAGCGCAACTCTTAGCTCCTACAATGAGCAGTTCTTC
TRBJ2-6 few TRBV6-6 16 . CASSYGSKGYKNVLTF TGTGCCAGCAGTTACGGGTCGAAGGGGTATAAGAACGTCCTGACTTTC
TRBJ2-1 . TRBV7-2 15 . CASSLDSSSYNEQFF TGTGCCAGCAGCTTGGACTCGAGCTCCTACAATGAGCAGTTCTTC
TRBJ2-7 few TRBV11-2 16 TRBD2 CASSLTSGAVSYEQYF TGTGCCAGCAGCTTAACTAGCGGGGCCGTGAGCTACGAGCAGTACTTC
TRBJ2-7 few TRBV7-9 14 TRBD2 CASSWAGTSGEQYF TGTGCCAGCAGCTGGGCCGGGACTAGCGGGGAACAGTACTTC
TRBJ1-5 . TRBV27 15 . CASSFVAGRNQPQHF TGTGCCAGCAGTTTCGTGGCGGGCCGCAATCAGCCCCAGCATTTT
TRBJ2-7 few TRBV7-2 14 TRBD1 CASSSQGVSYEQYF TGTGCCAGCAGCTCGCAGGGGGTGTCCTACGAGCAGTACTTC
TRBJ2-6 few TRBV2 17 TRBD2 CASSDVAGVSGANVLTF TGTGCCAGCAGTGACGTAGCGGGAGTATCTGGGGCCAACGTCCTGACTTTC
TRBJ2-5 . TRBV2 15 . CASSDKGGAGETQYF TGTGCCAGCAGCGACAAAGGGGGCGCGGGGGAGACCCAGTACTTC
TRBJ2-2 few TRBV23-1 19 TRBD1 CASSHPRDRGYPYTGELFF TGCGCCAGCAGTCATCCCCGGGACAGGGGCTATCCCTACACCGGGGAGCTGTTTTTT
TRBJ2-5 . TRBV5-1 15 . CASTEGRWAKETQYF TGCGCCAGCACTGAAGGTCGGTGGGCCAAAGAGACCCAGTACTTC
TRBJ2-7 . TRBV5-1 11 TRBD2 CASAGDYEQYF TGCGCCAGCGCGGGAGATTACGAGCAGTACTTC
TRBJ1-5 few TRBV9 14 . CASSVEGSNQPQHF TGTGCCAGCAGCGTTGAGGGTAGCAATCAGCCCCAGCATTTT
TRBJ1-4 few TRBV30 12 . CAWNSLNEKLFF TGTGCCTGGAACAGCCTTAATGAAAAACTGTTTTTT
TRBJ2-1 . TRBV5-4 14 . CASSQARDYNEQFF TGTGCCAGCAGCCAAGCCAGGGACTACAATGAGCAGTTCTTC
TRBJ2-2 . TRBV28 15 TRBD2 CASSQRLAGAGELFF TGTGCCAGCAGTCAAAGACTAGCGGGGGCCGGGGAGCTGTTTTTT
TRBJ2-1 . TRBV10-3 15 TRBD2 CAISGTSAAYNEQFF TGTGCCATCAGTGGTACTAGCGCCGCCTACAATGAGCAGTTCTTC
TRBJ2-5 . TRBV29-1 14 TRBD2 CSVVLVLAGETQYF TGCAGCGTTGTGCTTGTCCTAGCGGGAGAGACCCAGTACTTC
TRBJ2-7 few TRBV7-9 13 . CASSLVASYEQYF TGTGCCAGCAGCTTAGTGGCTAGCTACGAGCAGTACTTC
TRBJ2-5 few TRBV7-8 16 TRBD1 CASSSLGQGRRETQYF TGTGCCAGCAGCTCCCTGGGACAGGGGCGGAGAGAGACCCAGTACTTC
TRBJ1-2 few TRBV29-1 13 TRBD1 CSAVEGANHGYTF TGCAGCGCCGTCGAGGGGGCGAACCATGGCTACACCTTC
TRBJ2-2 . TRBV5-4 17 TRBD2 CASSPSEGLAGTGELFF TGTGCCAGCAGCCCGAGTGAGGGACTAGCGGGCACCGGGGAGCTGTTTTTT
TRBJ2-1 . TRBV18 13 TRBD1 CASSGQGGPQQFF TGTGCCAGCTCAGGACAGGGGGGTCCTCAGCAGTTCTTC
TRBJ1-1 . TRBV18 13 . CASSPRGFAEAFF TGTGCCAGCTCACCGAGGGGGTTCGCTGAAGCTTTCTTT
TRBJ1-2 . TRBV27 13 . CASSFLDRAGYTF TGTGCCAGCAGTTTCCTAGACAGAGCTGGCTACACCTTC
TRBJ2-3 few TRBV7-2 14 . CANSQGGRTDTQYF TGTGCCAATTCCCAGGGCGGTCGGACAGATACGCAGTATTTT
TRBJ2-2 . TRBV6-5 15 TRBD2 CASSYLGGDTGELFF TGTGCCAGCAGTTATCTGGGGGGGGACACCGGGGAGCTGTTTTTT
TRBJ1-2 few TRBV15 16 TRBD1 CATSIQGAQGDYGYTF TGTGCCACCAGCATACAGGGGGCCCAAGGGGACTATGGCTACACCTTC
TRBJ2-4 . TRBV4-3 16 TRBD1 CASSQGPGQGGNIQYF TGCGCCAGCAGCCAGGGACCGGGACAGGGTGGAAACATTCAGTACTTC
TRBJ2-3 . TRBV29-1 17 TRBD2 CSVEIFGLAGHTDTQYF TGCAGCGTTGAAATATTCGGACTAGCGGGGCACACAGATACGCAGTATTTT